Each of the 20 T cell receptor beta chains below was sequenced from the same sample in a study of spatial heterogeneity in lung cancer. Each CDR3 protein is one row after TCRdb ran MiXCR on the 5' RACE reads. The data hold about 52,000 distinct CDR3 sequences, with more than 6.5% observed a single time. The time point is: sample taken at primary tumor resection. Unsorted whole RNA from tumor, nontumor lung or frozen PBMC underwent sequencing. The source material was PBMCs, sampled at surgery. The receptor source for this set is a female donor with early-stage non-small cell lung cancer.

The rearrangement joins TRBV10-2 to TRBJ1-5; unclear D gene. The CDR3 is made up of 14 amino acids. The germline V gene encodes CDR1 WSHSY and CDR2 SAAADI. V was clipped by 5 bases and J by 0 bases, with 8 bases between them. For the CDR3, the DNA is TGCGCCAGCAGTCCTCAGTATAGCAATCAGCCCCAGCATTTT. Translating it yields CASSPQYSNQPQHF.

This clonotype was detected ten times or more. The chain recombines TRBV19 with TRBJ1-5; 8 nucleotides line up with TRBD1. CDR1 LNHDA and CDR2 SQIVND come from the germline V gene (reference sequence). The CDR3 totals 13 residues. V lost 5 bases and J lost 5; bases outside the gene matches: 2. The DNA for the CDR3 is TGTGCCAGTAGTCCGACAGGGGATCAGCCCCAGCATTTT. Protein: CASSPTGDQPQHF.

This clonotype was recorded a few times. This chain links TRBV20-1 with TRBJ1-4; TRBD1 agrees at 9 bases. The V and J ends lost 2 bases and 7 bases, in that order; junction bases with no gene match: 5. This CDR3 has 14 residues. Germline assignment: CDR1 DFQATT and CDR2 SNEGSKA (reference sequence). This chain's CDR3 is CSARWGQGVEKLFF. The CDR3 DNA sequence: TGCAGTGCTAGATGGGGACAGGGCGTTGAAAAACTGTTTTTT.

In DNA, the CDR3 is TGTGCCAGCAGTTACGGCGACGGGCAACTGTTTTTT. Translated, it gives CASSYGDGQLFF. This rearrangement joins TRBV6-5 to TRBJ1-4; no clear D. V was shortened by 2 bases and J by 12 bases, with 10 bases between the two germline ends. The CDR3 runs to 12 residues. Germline CDR1 is MNHEY and CDR2 is SVGAGI.

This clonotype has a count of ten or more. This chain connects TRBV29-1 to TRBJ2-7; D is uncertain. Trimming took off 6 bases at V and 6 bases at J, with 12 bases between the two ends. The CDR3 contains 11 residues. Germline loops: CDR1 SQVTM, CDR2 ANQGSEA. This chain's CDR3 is CSVPGRPEQYF. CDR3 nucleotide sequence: TGCAGCGTGCCAGGTCGGCCCGAGCAGTACTTC.

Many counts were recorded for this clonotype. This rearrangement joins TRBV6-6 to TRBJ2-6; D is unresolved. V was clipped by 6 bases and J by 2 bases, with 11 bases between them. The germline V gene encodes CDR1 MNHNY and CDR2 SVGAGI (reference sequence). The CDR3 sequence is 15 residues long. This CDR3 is CASSIMSTGANVLTF. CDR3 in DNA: TGTGCCAGCAGCATAATGAGCACTGGGGCCAACGTCCTGACTTTC.

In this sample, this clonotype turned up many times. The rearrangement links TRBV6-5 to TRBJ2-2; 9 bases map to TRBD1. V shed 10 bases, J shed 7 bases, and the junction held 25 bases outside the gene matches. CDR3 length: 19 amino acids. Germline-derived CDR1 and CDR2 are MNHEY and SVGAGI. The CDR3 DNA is TGTGCCACCAAGTTACGACGCAATAGGGGGACAGGGAGTTACGGGGAGCTGTTTTTT. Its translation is CATKLRRNRGTGSYGELFF.

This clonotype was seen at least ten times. The CDR3 is CASSQARGTSGEETQYF. The CDR3 DNA reads TGTGCCAGCAGCCAAGCCCGTGGGACTAGCGGAGAAGAGACCCAGTACTTC. V and J are TRBV3-1 and TRBJ2-5; 11 nucleotides line up with TRBD2. Per the germline V gene, CDR1 is LGHDT and CDR2 is YNNKEL (reference sequence). J gave up 3 bases and V 1 base, and 7 bases lay outside the gene matches. CDR3 length equals 17 residues.

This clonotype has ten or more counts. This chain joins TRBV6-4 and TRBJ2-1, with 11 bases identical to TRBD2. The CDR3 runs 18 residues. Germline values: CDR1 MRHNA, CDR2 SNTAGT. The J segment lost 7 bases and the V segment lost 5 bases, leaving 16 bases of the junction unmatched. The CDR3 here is CASSPQPTIAGGLNEQFF. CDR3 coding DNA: TGTGCCAGCAGTCCACAGCCGACAATAGCGGGGGGGCTGAATGAGCAGTTCTTC.

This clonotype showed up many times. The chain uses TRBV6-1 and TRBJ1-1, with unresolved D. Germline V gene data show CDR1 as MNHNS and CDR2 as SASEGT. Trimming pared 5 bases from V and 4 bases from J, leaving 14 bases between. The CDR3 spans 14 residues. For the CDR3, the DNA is TGTGCCAGCAGTTTCCCGCGGGGTGGCACTGAAGCTTTCTTT. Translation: CASSFPRGGTEAFF.

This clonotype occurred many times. DNA for the CDR3: TGTGCCAGCAGAAGGACAGGGTTTGAAGCTTTCTTT. It specifies CASRRTGFEAFF. J is TRBJ1-1 and V is TRBV7-2, with 8 positions matching TRBD1. The junction had 4 bases not matched to a gene; V was cut back by 6 bases and J by 7 bases. CDR1 is SGHTA and CDR2 is FQGNSA in the germline V gene. The CDR3 is 12 amino acids.

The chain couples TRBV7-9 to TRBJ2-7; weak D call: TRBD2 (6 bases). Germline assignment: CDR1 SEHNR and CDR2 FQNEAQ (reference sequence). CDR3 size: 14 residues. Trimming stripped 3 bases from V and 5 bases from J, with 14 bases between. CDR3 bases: TGTGCCAGCAGCTTTGCGGGAATCTTAGACGAGCAGTACTTC. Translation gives CASSFAGILDEQYF.

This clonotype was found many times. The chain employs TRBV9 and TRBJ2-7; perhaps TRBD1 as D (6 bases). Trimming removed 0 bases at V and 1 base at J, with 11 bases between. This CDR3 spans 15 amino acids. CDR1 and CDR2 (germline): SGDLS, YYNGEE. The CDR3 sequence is CASSVVAGASYEQYF. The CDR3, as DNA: TGTGCCAGCAGCGTAGTGGCAGGGGCATCCTACGAGCAGTACTTC.

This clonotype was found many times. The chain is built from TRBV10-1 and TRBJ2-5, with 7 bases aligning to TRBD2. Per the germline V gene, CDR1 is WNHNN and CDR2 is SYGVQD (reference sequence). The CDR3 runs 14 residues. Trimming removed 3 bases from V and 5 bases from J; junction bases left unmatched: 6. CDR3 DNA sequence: TGCGCCAGCAGTGATCGACTAGCCGGTGAGACCCAGTACTTC. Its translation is CASSDRLAGETQYF.

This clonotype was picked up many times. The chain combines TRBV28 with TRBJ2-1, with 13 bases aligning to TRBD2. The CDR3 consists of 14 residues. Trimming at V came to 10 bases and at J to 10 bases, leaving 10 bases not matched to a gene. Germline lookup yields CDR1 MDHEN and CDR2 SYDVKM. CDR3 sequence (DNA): TGTGCCACCTTGACTAGCGGGGGGCCCGGGGAGCAGTTCTTC. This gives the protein CATLTSGGPGEQFF.

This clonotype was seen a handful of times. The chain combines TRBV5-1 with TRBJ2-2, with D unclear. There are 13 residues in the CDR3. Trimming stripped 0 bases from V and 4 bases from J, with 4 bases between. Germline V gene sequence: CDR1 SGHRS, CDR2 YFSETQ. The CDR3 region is CASSLGSTGELFF. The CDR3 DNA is TGCGCCAGCAGCTTGGGGTCCACCGGGGAGCTGTTTTTT.

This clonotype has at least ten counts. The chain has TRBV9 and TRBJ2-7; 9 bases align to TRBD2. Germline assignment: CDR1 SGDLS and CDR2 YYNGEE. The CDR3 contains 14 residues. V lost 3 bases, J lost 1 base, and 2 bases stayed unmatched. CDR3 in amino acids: CASSGTSASYEQYF. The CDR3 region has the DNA TGTGCCAGCAGCGGGACTAGCGCTTCCTACGAGCAGTACTTC.

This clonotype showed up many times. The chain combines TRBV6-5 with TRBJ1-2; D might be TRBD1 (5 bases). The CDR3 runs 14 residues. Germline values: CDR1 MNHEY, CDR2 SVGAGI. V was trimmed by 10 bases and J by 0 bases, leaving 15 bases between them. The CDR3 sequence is CATSPGPTNYGYTF. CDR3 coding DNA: TGTGCCACTTCTCCGGGACCTACTAACTATGGCTACACCTTC.

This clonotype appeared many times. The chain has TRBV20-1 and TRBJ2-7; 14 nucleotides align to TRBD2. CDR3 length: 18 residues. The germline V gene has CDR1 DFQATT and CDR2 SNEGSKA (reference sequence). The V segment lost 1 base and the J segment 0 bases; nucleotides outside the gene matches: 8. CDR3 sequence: CSARGGLAGGRSSYEQYF. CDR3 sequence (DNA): TGCAGTGCTAGAGGCGGACTAGCGGGGGGCCGGAGCTCCTACGAGCAGTACTTC.

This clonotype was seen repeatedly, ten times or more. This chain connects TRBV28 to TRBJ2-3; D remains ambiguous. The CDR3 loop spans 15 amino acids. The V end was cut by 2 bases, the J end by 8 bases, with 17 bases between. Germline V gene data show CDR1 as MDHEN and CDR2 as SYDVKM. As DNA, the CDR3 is TGTGCCAGCAGTTTACCAGGCGCGCAGGAAGCTACGCAGTATTTT. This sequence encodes CASSLPGAQEATQYF.